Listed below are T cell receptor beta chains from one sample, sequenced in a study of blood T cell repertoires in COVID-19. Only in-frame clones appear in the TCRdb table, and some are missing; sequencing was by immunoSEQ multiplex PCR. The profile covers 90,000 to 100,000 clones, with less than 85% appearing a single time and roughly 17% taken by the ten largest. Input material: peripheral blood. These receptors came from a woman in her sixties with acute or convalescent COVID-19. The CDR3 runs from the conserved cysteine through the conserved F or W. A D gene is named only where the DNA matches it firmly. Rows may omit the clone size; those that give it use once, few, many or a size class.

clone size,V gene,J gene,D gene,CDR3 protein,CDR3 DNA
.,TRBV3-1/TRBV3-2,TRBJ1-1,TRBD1,CASSQRDRETEAFF,TGTGCCAGCAGCCAACGGGACAGGGAAACTGAAGCTTTCTTT
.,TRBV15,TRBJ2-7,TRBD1,CATSRDDRGFNEQYF,TGTGCCACCAGCAGAGACGACAGGGGTTTCAACGAGCAGTACTTC
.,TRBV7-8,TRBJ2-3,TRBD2,CASSPISGGAPTNTQYF,TGTGCCAGCAGCCCTATAAGCGGGGGGGCTCCTACAAATACGCAGTATTTT
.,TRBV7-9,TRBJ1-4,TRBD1,CASSFRATGLANEKLFF,TGTGCCAGCAGCTTCAGGGCGACAGGGCTTGCTAATGAAAAACTGTTTTTT
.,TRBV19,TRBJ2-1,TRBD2,CASSIGSRGGDEQFF,TGTGCCAGTAGTATAGGGTCCCGGGGGGGGGATGAGCAGTTCTTC
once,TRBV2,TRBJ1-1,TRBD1,CASSLTVGQVRLEAFF,TGTGCCAGCAGTCTCACGGTGGGACAGGTGCGCCTTGAAGCTTTCTTT
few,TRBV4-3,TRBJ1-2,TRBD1,CASSQSRQGNYGYTF,TGCGCCAGCAGCCAAAGTAGACAGGGAAACTATGGCTACACCTTC
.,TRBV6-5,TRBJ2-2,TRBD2,CASTNSGGATGELFF,TGTGCCAGCACCAATAGCGGGGGGGCCACCGGGGAGCTGTTTTTT
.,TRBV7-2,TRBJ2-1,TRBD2,CASSKIAGAINEQFF,TGTGCCAGCAGCAAAATAGCGGGGGCAATCAATGAGCAGTTCTTC
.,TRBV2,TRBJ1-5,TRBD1,CASNPTDRGGNQPQHF,TGTGCCAGCAACCCAACAGACAGGGGTGGGAATCAGCCCCAGCATTTT
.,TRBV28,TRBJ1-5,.,CASSSREGNQPQHF,TGTGCCAGCAGTTCTAGGGAGGGCAATCAGCCCCAGCATTTT
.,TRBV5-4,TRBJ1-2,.,CASSFNSQANYGYTF,TGTGCCAGCAGCTTTAACAGTCAAGCTAACTATGGCTACACCTTC
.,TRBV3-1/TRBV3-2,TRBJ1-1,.,CASSLAQGHREAFF,TGTGCCAGCAGCCTAGCACAGGGACACCGCGAAGCTTTCTTT
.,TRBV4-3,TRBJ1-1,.,CASSPYNAGIDTEAFF,TGCGCCAGCAGCCCTTATAACGCAGGGATCGACACTGAAGCTTTCTTT
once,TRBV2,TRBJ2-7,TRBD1,CASSLSGTGGNEQYF,TGTGCCAGCAGCTTATCCGGGACAGGGGGAAACGAGCAGTACTTC
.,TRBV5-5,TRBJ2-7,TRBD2,CASSRGTSGASSYEQYF,TGTGCCAGCAGCAGAGGGACTAGCGGGGCGAGCTCCTACGAGCAGTACTTC
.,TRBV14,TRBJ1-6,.,CASISGDEESPLHF,TGTGCCAGCATCTCAGGGGATGAGGAATCACCCCTCCACTTT
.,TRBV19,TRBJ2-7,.,CASNPGGEAGEQYF,TGTGCCAGTAATCCAGGAGGGGAGGCGGGCGAGCAGTACTTC
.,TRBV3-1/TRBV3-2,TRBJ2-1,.,CASSQDQPGSHRTLHNEQFF,TGTGCCAGCAGCCAAGATCAGCCAGGCAGTCACCGAACTCTCCACAATGAGCAGTTCTTC
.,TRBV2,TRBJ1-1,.,CASSFRVANTEAFF,TGTGCCAGCAGTTTCAGGGTCGCGAACACTGAAGCTTTCTTT